A single sample is the source of the 2 T cell receptor beta chains below, sequenced in a study of Tregs in tolerant kidney transplant recipients. This table comes from immunoSEQ multiplex PCR, and its TCRdb copy is limited to in-frame clones, with some not included. The sample records some 21,000 clones, approximately 81% being singletons. Mixed chimerism was transient after nonmyeloablative marrow transplants from related graft donors. This material consisted of CD8+ T cells from blood (PBMCs), taken 6 months after the transplant. The receptors shown here come from a human patient who received a combined kidney and bone marrow transplant. These T cells may partly come from the graft donor.

V gene TRBV15 combines with J gene TRBJ2-1; D is perhaps TRBD2 (6 bases). The CDR3 totals 15 residues. CDR1 and CDR2 (germline): LNHNV, YYDKDF (reference sequence). The ends were cut back, 8 bases at V and 0 bases at J, with 14 bases in the middle. CDR3 DNA: TGTGCCACCTACTCATCCGGGAGCTCCTACAATGAGCAGTTCTTC. Translating gives CATYSSGSSYNEQFF.

This sequence joins TRBV27 and TRBJ2-7; weak D call: TRBD2 (5 bases). There are 10 residues in the CDR3. The germline V and J ends were trimmed by 7 bases and 7 bases, with 8 bases remaining between them. Germline CDR1 reads MNHEY; CDR2 reads SMNVEV (reference sequence). The CDR3 DNA sequence: TGTGCCAGCATCGAGGGAGAGCAGTACTTC. This encodes CASIEGEQYF.